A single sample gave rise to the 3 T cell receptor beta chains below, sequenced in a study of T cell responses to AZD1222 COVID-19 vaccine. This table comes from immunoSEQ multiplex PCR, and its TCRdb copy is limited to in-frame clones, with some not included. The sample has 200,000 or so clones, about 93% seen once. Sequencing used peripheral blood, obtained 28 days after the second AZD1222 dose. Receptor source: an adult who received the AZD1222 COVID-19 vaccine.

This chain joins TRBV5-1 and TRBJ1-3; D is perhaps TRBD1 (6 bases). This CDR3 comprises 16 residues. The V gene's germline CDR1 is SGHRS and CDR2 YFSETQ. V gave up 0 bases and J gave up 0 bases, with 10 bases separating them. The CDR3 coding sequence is TGCGCCAGCAGCTTGGAATTCAGGGGCTCTGGAAACACCATATATTTT. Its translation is CASSLEFRGSGNTIYF.

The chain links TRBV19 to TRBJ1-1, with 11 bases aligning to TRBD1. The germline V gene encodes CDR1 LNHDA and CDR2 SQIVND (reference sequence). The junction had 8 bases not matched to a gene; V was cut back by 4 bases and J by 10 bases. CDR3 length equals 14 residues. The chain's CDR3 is CASSKYGQGARAFF. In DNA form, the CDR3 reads TGTGCCAGTAGTAAATACGGACAGGGGGCGCGAGCTTTCTTT.

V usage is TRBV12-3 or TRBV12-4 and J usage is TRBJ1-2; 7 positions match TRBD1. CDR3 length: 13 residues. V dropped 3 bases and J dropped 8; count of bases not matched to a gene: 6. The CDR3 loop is CASSLGQNGGYTF. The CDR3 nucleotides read TGTGCCAGCAGTTTGGGACAGAATGGGGGCTACACCTTC.